This is a list of T cell receptor beta chains from one sample in a study of shared T cell receptors in the human thymus. Using immunoSEQ multiplex PCR, the repertoire was profiled, and TCRdb retains in-frame clones only, with some absent. The sample includes roughly 560,000 clones, around 78% of them seen just once. The same sample was also used in a study of human thymus T cells.

Specimen: thymocytes. The receptors were gathered from a boy under two years old with a congenital heart defect. Each CDR3 is given with its conserved first and last residue. A D gene is named only where the DNA matches it firmly. Only part of the rows carry a size: once, few, many, or a class if the clone is expanded.

CDR3 length	J gene	D gene	V gene	clone size	CDR3 protein	CDR3 DNA
15	TRBJ2-1	NA	TRBV30	NA	CAWVIPGLSDNEQFF	TGTGCCTGGGTAATACCGGGACTGAGCGACAATGAGCAGTTCTTC
15	TRBJ2-5	TRBD1	TRBV2	NA	CASRPTGQGAKTQYF	TGTGCCAGCAGACCAACGGGACAGGGGGCGAAGACCCAGTACTTC
17	TRBJ2-1	TRBD2	TRBV27	NA	CASSLPKREGPYNEQFF	TGTGCCAGCAGTTTACCTAAGCGGGAGGGCCCCTACAATGAGCAGTTCTTC
17	TRBJ2-1	TRBD2	TRBV5-1	few	CASSPTQVRELTREQFF	TGCGCCAGCAGCCCGACCCAGGTGCGGGAGCTGACCCGTGAGCAGTTCTTC
15	TRBJ2-1	TRBD2	TRBV29-1	once	CSVEEKRDYYNEQFF	TGCAGCGTTGAAGAGAAGCGGGACTATTACAATGAGCAGTTCTTC
17	TRBJ2-3	NA	TRBV27	NA	CASSLNPPQHNTDTQYF	TGTGCCAGCAGTCTCAACCCCCCACAGCATAACACAGATACGCAGTATTTT
13	TRBJ2-1	TRBD1	TRBV19	NA	CASSLGQINEQFF	TGTGCCAGTAGCCTGGGACAGATCAATGAGCAGTTCTTC
14	TRBJ2-3	NA	TRBV6-6	NA	CASSYSGGGDTQYF	TGTGCCAGCAGTTACTCAGGGGGGGGAGATACGCAGTATTTT
14	TRBJ2-1	NA	TRBV18	NA	CASSPQSLYNEQFF	TGTGCCAGCTCACCCCAGTCTCTCTACAATGAGCAGTTCTTC
16	TRBJ2-7	NA	TRBV27	few	CASSLGSRGRGNEQYF	TGTGCCAGCAGTTTGGGGTCCCGGGGCAGGGGAAACGAGCAGTACTTC
14	TRBJ1-2	TRBD1	TRBV2	NA	CASSKTGANYGYTF	TGTGCCAGCAGTAAGACAGGGGCTAACTATGGCTACACCTTC
15	TRBJ2-7	TRBD1	TRBV28	NA	CASSLSDRVGYEQYF	TGTGCCAGCAGTTTATCCGACAGGGTAGGCTACGAGCAGTACTTC
19	TRBJ2-3	TRBD2	TRBV5-4	NA	CASSAGTSGRTTKQDTQYF	TGTGCCAGCAGCGCCGGGACTAGCGGGAGAACTACCAAACAGGATACGCAGTATTTT
17	TRBJ2-1	NA	TRBV11-2	NA	CASSFRSFGSSYNEQFF	TGTGCCAGCAGCTTTCGGTCGTTTGGGAGCTCCTACAATGAGCAGTTCTTC
13	TRBJ2-1	TRBD2	TRBV29-1	NA	CSARGVSGDEQFF	TGCAGCGCGCGGGGGGTCTCAGGGGATGAGCAGTTCTTC
16	TRBJ2-6	TRBD1	TRBV4-3	NA	CASSHSGGVGANVLTF	TGCGCCAGCAGCCATTCAGGGGGCGTGGGGGCCAACGTCCTGACTTTC
14	TRBJ1-1	TRBD1	TRBV29-1	NA	CSVGPGGMNTEAFF	TGCAGCGTTGGGCCAGGGGGCATGAACACTGAAGCTTTCTTT
13	TRBJ2-5	NA	TRBV15	once	CATRRRGQETQYF	TGTGCCACCCGGCGGAGGGGCCAAGAGACCCAGTACTTC
18	TRBJ2-1	TRBD2	TRBV4-3	NA	CASSQDRLAGDPYNEQFF	TGCGCCAGCAGCCAAGATCGGCTAGCGGGAGACCCCTACAATGAGCAGTTCTTC
15	TRBJ2-3	TRBD2	TRBV28	few	CASTTRGSGGDTQYF	TGTGCCAGCACCACCCGGGGAAGCGGGGGTGATACGCAGTATTTT
20	TRBJ2-5	TRBD2	TRBV16	NA	CASSQFRLAGVHGLQETQYF	TGTGCCAGCAGCCAATTTAGACTAGCGGGAGTCCACGGCTTACAAGAGACCCAGTACTTC
17	TRBJ2-1	NA	TRBV4-1	NA	CASSQEGAGQLNNEQFF	TGCGCCAGCAGCCAAGAAGGTGCTGGGCAGCTCAACAATGAGCAGTTCTTC
17	TRBJ2-5	NA	TRBV4-3	NA	CASSQGRGGVYQETQYF	TGCGCCAGCAGCCAAGGAAGGGGAGGTGTCTACCAAGAGACCCAGTACTTC
15	TRBJ1-5	NA	TRBV19	NA	CASSYGRHANQPQHF	TGTGCCAGCTCGTACGGGAGGCATGCCAATCAGCCCCAGCATTTT
15	TRBJ2-1	TRBD1	TRBV19	NA	CASSTGQGSSNEQFF	TGTGCCAGTAGTACCGGACAGGGTAGTTCAAATGAGCAGTTCTTC
14	TRBJ2-7	NA	TRBV14	NA	CASSQVESSYEQYF	TGTGCCAGCAGCCAAGTTGAGAGCTCCTACGAGCAGTACTTC
16	TRBJ2-1	NA	TRBV19	NA	CASSKGVVSSYNEQFF	TGTGCCAGTAGTAAAGGGGTCGTAAGCTCCTACAATGAGCAGTTCTTC
15	TRBJ2-7	TRBD2	TRBV5-4	NA	CASSLARGSSNEQYF	TGTGCCAGCAGCTTGGCCCGCGGGAGCTCGAACGAGCAGTACTTC
15	TRBJ2-7	TRBD1	TRBV25-1	NA	CASNTGTGGEYEQYF	TGTGCCAGCAATACAGGGACAGGGGGAGAGTACGAGCAGTACTTC
13	TRBJ2-7	TRBD1	TRBV29-1	NA	CSVEDRGRNEQYF	TGCAGCGTTGAAGACAGGGGGAGAAACGAGCAGTACTTC
14	TRBJ2-7	TRBD2	TRBV5-1	NA	CASSLSHSSGEQYF	TGCGCCAGCAGCTTGAGTCATTCTAGCGGCGAGCAGTACTTC
16	TRBJ2-3	NA	TRBV10-1	NA	CASSEGQGKWTDTQYF	TGCGCCAGCAGTGAGGGGCAGGGAAAATGGACAGATACGCAGTATTTT
18	TRBJ2-1	NA	TRBV4-3	NA	CASSQAILAASSYNEQFF	TGCGCCAGCAGCCAAGCTATACTAGCAGCCTCCTCTTACAATGAGCAGTTCTTC
16	TRBJ2-3	TRBD2	TRBV30	NA	CAWSVHPLTSVDTQYF	TGTGCCTGGAGTGTCCACCCGCTAACTAGCGTAGATACGCAGTATTTT
15	TRBJ2-3	NA	TRBV25-1	NA	CASSVKRSRTDTQYF	TGTGCCAGCAGTGTAAAGAGAAGCCGCACAGATACGCAGTATTTT